The 18 T cell receptor beta chains below were found in one sample sequenced in a study of CD8 T cells in ankylosing spondylitis. Whole-study findings and limits: Within ankylosing spondylitis blood, a TCR beta motif made up of under 10 highly homologous variants appeared to be characteristic.

TCRdb re-derived calls from the 5' RACE reads in MiXCR, one entry per CDR3 protein. The data show 750,000 to 850,000 distinct CDR3 sequences, with about 12% seen just once and approximately 0.46% held by the top ten. Their specific antigens are unknown. Sequencing input: blood, either unsorted or a sorted T cell fraction (not recorded which). Receptor source: a male donor with ankylosing spondylitis.

This clonotype occurred many times. The V gene is TRBV29-1, the J gene TRBJ1-5; D unresolved. Trimming removed 4 bases at V and 0 bases at J, with 7 bases between. Per germline, CDR1 SQVTM and CDR2 ANQGSEA. CDR3 length equals 13 residues. CDR3 bases: TGCAGCGTTGGAAAGTATAGCAATCAGCCCCAGCATTTT. Translating gives CSVGKYSNQPQHF.

This clonotype was observed a handful of times. CDR3 protein: CASSYSGAPRAFF. The CDR3 bases are TGTGCCAGCAGTTACTCTGGGGCTCCGCGGGCTTTCTTT. This chain links TRBV6-5 with TRBJ1-1; weak D call: TRBD1 (5 bases). This CDR3 comprises 13 residues. From germline, CDR1 is MNHEY and CDR2 SVGAGI. V dropped 0 bases and J dropped 11 bases, with 13 bases sitting between them.

The chain has TRBV6-2 or TRBV6-3 and TRBJ2-2; the D is unclear. There are 13 residues in the CDR3. V shed 6 bases and J shed 5 bases, with 10 bases lying between them. Germline values: CDR1 MNHEY, CDR2 SVGEGT. The CDR3 nucleotides are TGTGCCAGCAGGTCCTATGGGACCGGGGAGCTGTTTTTT. Protein product: CASRSYGTGELFF.

In this sample, this clonotype turned up many times. The chain employs TRBV3-1 and TRBJ2-5, with TRBD1 matching over 9 bases. V lost 3 bases to trimming and J lost 0 bases; unmatched junction nucleotides: 2. The CDR3 sequence is 15 residues long. CDR1 LGHDT and CDR2 YNNKEL come from the germline V gene (reference sequence). The CDR3 spells CASSHRDRDQETQYF. In DNA, the CDR3 is TGTGCCAGCAGCCACCGGGACAGGGACCAAGAGACCCAGTACTTC.

This chain uses TRBV6-1 with TRBJ2-5; TRBD2 matches at 7 bases. Germline values: CDR1 MNHNS, CDR2 SASEGT. CDR3 size: 12 residues. J gave up 5 bases and V 10 bases, and 7 bases lay outside the gene matches. CDR3 loop: CATLAGLETQYF. DNA of the CDR3: TGTGCCACCTTAGCGGGCCTCGAGACCCAGTACTTC.

J is TRBJ2-6 and V is TRBV10-2; a weak D match, TRBD2 (5 bases). CDR3 length equals 17 residues. Germline V CDR1 and CDR2: WSHSY, SAAADI. V was cut by 4 bases and J by 0 bases, with 13 bases left in between. CDR3 sequence (DNA): TGCGCCAGCAGTGGAGGGATCTACGGCTCTGGGGCCAACGTCCTGACTTTC. Translating gives CASSGGIYGSGANVLTF.

In this sample, this clonotype turned up a few times. V gene TRBV29-1 combines with J gene TRBJ1-1; 7 nucleotides line up with TRBD1. Germline V CDR1 and CDR2: SQVTM, ANQGSEA. J lost 0 bases, V lost 6 bases, and 4 bases had no gene match. This CDR3 has 13 amino acids. Here the CDR3 reads CSVYGQVNTEAFF. In nucleotides, the CDR3 is TGCAGCGTATATGGACAGGTGAACACTGAAGCTTTCTTT. Together with reference TRBV29-1 and TRBJ1-1, the CDR3 gives the full variable domain: SAVISQKPSRDICQRGTSLTIQCQVDSQVTMMFWYRQQPGQSLTLIATANQGSEATYESGFVIDKFPISRPNLTFSTLTVSNMSPEDSSIYLCSVYGQVNTEAFFGQGTRLTVV.

There are many counts of this clonotype. The chain has TRBV12-3 or TRBV12-4 and TRBJ2-7; a weak D match, TRBD2 (5 bases). This CDR3 has 17 residues. V was shortened by 3 bases and J by 3 bases, with 21 bases between the two germline ends. CDR3 sequence (DNA): TGTGCCAGCAGTTTTACCCCGTTCAAGGAGGCGGTCTACGAGCAGTACTTC. It specifies CASSFTPFKEAVYEQYF.

The chain uses TRBV20-1 and TRBJ2-5, with 10 nucleotides matching TRBD1. V was clipped by 4 bases and J by 6 bases; unmatched bases: 5. The germline V gene has CDR1 DFQATT and CDR2 SNEGSKA (reference sequence). The CDR3 length is 13 residues. The CDR3 sequence is CSANRDRGKTQYF. The CDR3 region has the DNA TGCAGTGCTAACCGGGACAGGGGAAAGACCCAGTACTTC.

This clonotype was counted between two and nine times. V usage is TRBV5-1 and J usage is TRBJ1-1; 7 positions agree with TRBD1. Germline CDR1 SGHRS, CDR2 YFSETQ. V gave up 4 bases and J gave up 11 bases; unmatched junction bases: 14. CDR3 length: 14 residues. The CDR3: CASSNEGAGTGAFF. CDR3 sequence (DNA): TGCGCCAGCAGCAATGAGGGGGCTGGCACCGGGGCTTTCTTT.

The rearrangement uses TRBV6-1 and TRBJ2-7, with D possibly matching TRBD2 (5 bases). Germline values: CDR1 MNHNS, CDR2 SASEGT. V shed 9 bases and J shed 4 bases, with 16 bases lying between them. CDR3 length equals 13 residues. The CDR3 coding sequence is TGTGCCAGTGAAGCCGGATGGAGGTACGAGCAGTACTTC. Its translation: CASEAGWRYEQYF.

The chain employs TRBV27 and TRBJ2-1; D is possibly TRBD2 (5 bases). Germline lookup yields CDR1 MNHEY and CDR2 SMNVEV (reference sequence). Trimming stripped 6 bases from V and 2 bases from J, with 17 bases between. The CDR3 contains 16 residues. CDR3 in amino acids: CASSLQGEGPYNEQFF. For the CDR3, the DNA is TGTGCCAGCAGCCTCCAAGGAGAGGGCCCCTACAATGAGCAGTTCTTC.

This sequence joins TRBV6-2 or TRBV6-3 and TRBJ1-5; D remains ambiguous. Trimming stripped 7 bases from V and 5 bases from J, with 9 bases between. This CDR3 comprises 12 residues. CDR1 MNHEY and CDR2 SVGEGT come from the germline V gene. CDR3 nucleotide sequence: TGTGCCAGCACCGGGCGGGATCAGCCCCAGCATTTT. This codes for CASTGRDQPQHF.

The chain combines TRBV5-1 with TRBJ2-7; 7 positions agree with TRBD2. Germline CDR1 is SGHRS and CDR2 is YFSETQ. Trimming took 3 bases from V and 5 from J; bases not matched to a gene: 8. This CDR3 region has 14 residues. In DNA form, the CDR3 reads TGCGCCAGCAGCTCATGGACTAGTAAGAACGAGCAGTACTTC. Amino acid sequence: CASSSWTSKNEQYF.

This chain uses TRBV24-1 with TRBJ1-1, with D possibly TRBD1 on 5 matching bases. V was cut by 4 bases and J by 1 base, with 6 bases left in between. Germline-derived CDR1 and CDR2 are KGHDR and SFDVKD. The CDR3 is made up of 13 amino acids. CDR3 loop: CATSDDRNTEAFF. CDR3 nucleotide sequence: TGTGCCACCAGTGACGACAGGAACACTGAAGCTTTCTTT.

This clonotype was counted ten times or more. The CDR3 loop is CSARGLAGETQYF. CDR3 bases: TGCAGTGCTAGGGGACTAGCGGGTGAGACCCAGTACTTC. The genes are TRBV20-1 and TRBJ2-5; 12 bases map to TRBD2. This CDR3 has 13 residues. Germline trimming cut 3 bases from V and 5 bases from J; bases unmatched to any gene: 1. Germline V gives CDR1 DFQATT, CDR2 SNEGSKA (reference sequence).

This clonotype was found a few times. The chain employs TRBV20-1 and TRBJ1-5, with D perhaps matching TRBD1 (5 bases). Germline loops: CDR1 DFQATT, CDR2 SNEGSKA (reference sequence). This CDR3 spans 14 amino acids. Trimming shortened V by 5 bases and J by 2 bases, and 13 bases separated the two germline ends. The CDR3 spells CSAPGIKGNQPQHF. The CDR3 bases are TGCAGTGCTCCAGGGATTAAAGGCAATCAGCCCCAGCATTTT.

The V call is TRBV7-2, the J call TRBJ1-1; TRBD1 matches 7 bases. Per germline, CDR1 SGHTA and CDR2 FQGNSA. After removal of 5 bases from V and 7 bases from J, the junction contained 13 bases not matched to a gene. CDR3 size: 15 residues. CDR3: CASSARQGGTGEAFF. The CDR3 nucleotides are TGTGCCAGCAGCGCCCGACAGGGAGGTACAGGTGAAGCTTTCTTT.